These 3 T cell receptor beta chains were all obtained from the same sample, sequenced in a study of OX40 agonist ivuxolimab in advanced cancers. Libraries were prepared by immunoSEQ multiplex PCR; TCRdb keeps only in-frame clonotypes and omits some of them. The sample contains about 35,000 clones, around 84% of which appear only once. Material: CD4+ or CD8+ T cells sorted from blood, obtained in a trial of the OX40 agonist ivuxolimab. The source of these receptors is an adult with an advanced solid tumor such as melanoma, head and neck, liver or kidney cancer.

J is TRBJ2-5 and V is TRBV27, with TRBD2 matching over 13 bases. The V and J ends lost 3 bases and 1 base, in that order; junction bases with no gene match: 5. From germline, CDR1 is MNHEY and CDR2 SMNVEV (reference sequence). This CDR3 spans 17 amino acids. The CDR3 DNA reads as TGTGCCAGCAGTTTGTTCGGACTAGCGGGAGCCCAAGAGACCCAGTACTTC. Protein sequence: CASSLFGLAGAQETQYF.

V is TRBV27 and J is TRBJ2-2, with 12 bases aligning to TRBD2. CDR1 is MNHEY and CDR2 is SMNVEV in the germline V gene (reference sequence). The CDR3 has 16 residues. V shed 9 bases, J shed 6 bases, and the junction held 11 bases outside the gene matches. The CDR3, as DNA: TGTGCCAGTAGGCCTACTAGCGGGAGGTTTGCCGGGGAGCTGTTTTTT. It codes for CASRPTSGRFAGELFF.

The rearrangement uses TRBV7-2 and TRBJ1-5; 8 bases line up with TRBD1. The CDR3 sequence is 15 residues long. The germline CDR1 and CDR2 sequences are SGHTA and FQGNSA. After removal of 4 bases from V and 6 bases from J, the junction contained 8 bases not matched to a gene. The CDR3 sequence is CASSSGQVRGQPQHF. The DNA for the CDR3 is TGTGCCAGCAGCTCGGGACAGGTACGGGGTCAGCCCCAGCATTTT.